One sample yielded the 14 T cell receptor beta chains listed below, sequenced in a study of T cell changes during pregnancy in multiple sclerosis. Some clones are missing from TCRdb's copy, which holds only in-frame ones; the method was immunoSEQ multiplex PCR. The sample shows roughly 39,000 clones, more than 90% of them seen only once. Specimen: CD8+ T cells from peripheral blood mononuclear cells, collected after pregnancy. These receptors all stem from a female donor with multiple sclerosis, enrolled in a pregnancy study.

This chain uses TRBV19 with TRBJ2-7; D gene uncertain. Germline V gives CDR1 LNHDA, CDR2 SQIVND (reference sequence). Trimming left V 3 bases short and J 2 bases short, with 8 bases between. This CDR3 comprises 13 residues. CDR3 in DNA: TGTGCCAGTAGTATCAAGCCTCCCTACGAGCAGTACTTC. Translated: CASSIKPPYEQYF.

The chain recombines TRBV5-1 with TRBJ1-2; 9 nucleotides line up with TRBD1. Germline assignment: CDR1 SGHRS and CDR2 YFSETQ. There are 15 residues in the CDR3. Trimming cost V 0 bases and J 2 bases; bases outside gene matches: 2. The CDR3 is CASSLVTGGNYGYTF. The CDR3 DNA reads TGCGCCAGCAGCTTGGTAACAGGGGGCAACTATGGCTACACCTTC. The variable domain in full, with the rest retrieved from reference TRBV5-1 and TRBJ1-2, is KAGVTQTPRYLIKTRGQQVTLSCSPISGHRSVSWYQQTPGQGLQFLFEYFSETQRNKGNFPGRFSGRQFSNSRSEMNVSTLELGDSALYLCASSLVTGGNYGYTFGSGTRLTVV.

This chain joins TRBV7-9 and TRBJ2-7; no reliable D call. Trimming took 2 bases from V and 5 from J, leaving 4 bases between them. The germline V gene has CDR1 SEHNR and CDR2 FQNEAQ (reference sequence). CDR3 length equals 11 residues. The CDR3 region has the DNA TGTGCCAGCAGCTTACAAAACGAGCAGTACTTC. It yields the protein CASSLQNEQYF.

Regarding this clone: The conserved final phenylalanine or tryptophan is absent from the CDR3, which likely points to a read error. This chain links TRBV6-5 with TRBJ1-1; D might be TRBD1 (6 bases). Germline V gene data show CDR1 as MNHEY and CDR2 as SVGAGI. The length of the CDR3 is 14 residues. The germline V and J ends were trimmed by 5 bases and 4 bases, with 14 bases remaining between them. Here the CDR3 reads CASSPPRGATEAFL. The CDR3 DNA sequence: TGTGCCAGCAGTCCCCCCCGGGGGGCCACTGAAGCTTTCCTT.

A single count supports this clone. J is TRBJ2-1 and V is TRBV5-6, with 8 bases identical to TRBD2. Germline loops: CDR1 SGHDT, CDR2 YYEEEE. The CDR3 is 14 amino acids. The J segment lost 11 bases and the V segment lost 2 bases, leaving 9 bases of the junction unmatched. The CDR3 DNA reads TGTGCCAGCAGCTTCGCAGCGGGGGTTGACAAGCAGTTCTTC. It specifies CASSFAAGVDKQFF.

This clone was recorded only once. The chain carries TRBV7-9 and TRBJ2-1; 9 nucleotides match TRBD2. Losses at the gene ends were 2 bases for V and 0 bases for J; bases not matched to a gene: 5. This CDR3 has 17 amino acids. Germline CDR1 and CDR2: SEHNR and FQNEAQ (reference sequence). This CDR3 reads CASSLPAGGLSYNEQFF. In DNA form, the CDR3 reads TGTGCCAGCAGCTTACCCGCGGGAGGGCTCTCCTACAATGAGCAGTTCTTC.

The chain employs TRBV9 and TRBJ2-3; D not certain. Deletions cut 0 bases from V and 3 bases from J, with 11 bases between. From germline, CDR1 is SGDLS and CDR2 YYNGEE. The CDR3 is made up of 15 amino acids. CDR3 region: CASSVASSFTDTQYF. The CDR3 DNA follows: TGTGCCAGCAGCGTAGCTAGTAGTTTTACAGATACGCAGTATTTT.

The chain carries TRBV7-8 and TRBJ1-1; 11 nucleotides align to TRBD1. CDR1 is SGHVS and CDR2 is FQNEAQ in the germline V gene. The CDR3 length is 17 residues. The trim removed 5 bases at V and 7 bases at J, leaving 15 bases unmatched. CDR3 nucleotide sequence: TGTGCCAGCAGCACGGGACCGGGACAGGGGGTTAACGTTGAAGCTTTCTTT. Translated, it gives CASSTGPGQGVNVEAFF. The whole variable domain, filled in from reference TRBV7-8 and TRBJ1-1, reads GAGVSQSPRYKVAKRGQDVALRCDPISGHVSLFWYQQALGQGPEFLTYFQNEAQLDKSGLPSDRFFAERPEGSVSTLKIQRTQQEDSAVYLCASSTGPGQGVNVEAFFGQGTRLTVV.

This clone has a single count. The chain has TRBV5-4 and TRBJ1-1; 7 bases fit TRBD1. This CDR3 region has 14 residues. V lost 4 bases, J lost 1 base, and 4 bases stayed unmatched. Germline CDR1 and CDR2: SGHNT and YYREEE (reference sequence). The CDR3 nucleotides read TGTGCCAGCAGCGCCTGGGACAGGAACACTGAAGCTTTCTTT. It translates to CASSAWDRNTEAFF. Full variable domain (remainder filled in from reference TRBV5-4 and TRBJ1-1): ETGVTQSPTHLIKTRGQQVTLRCSSQSGHNTVSWYQQALGQGPQFIFQYYREEENGRGNFPPRFSGLQFPNYSSELNVNALELDDSALYLCASSAWDRNTEAFFGQGTRLTVV.

The chain links TRBV7-8 to TRBJ2-2; 8 positions match TRBD1. Trimming cost V 8 bases and J 6 bases; bases outside gene matches: 5. The CDR3 runs 13 residues. From germline, CDR1 is SGHVS and CDR2 FQNEAQ. The DNA of the CDR3 is TGTGCCAGCTCCTGGACAGGGTCCGGGGAGCTGTTTTTT. Amino acid sequence: CASSWTGSGELFF.

This clone was observed a single time. The chain has TRBV6-5 and TRBJ2-1; tentative D call: TRBD2 (5 bases). V lost 2 bases and J 5 bases, leaving 13 bases between the germline ends. This CDR3 comprises 15 residues. Germline V CDR1 and CDR2: MNHEY, SVGAGI. The CDR3 loop is CASSYGRGVHNEQFF. The CDR3 region has the DNA TGTGCCAGCAGTTACGGTCGGGGAGTTCACAATGAGCAGTTCTTC.

This clone has a handful of counts. This chain links TRBV7-9 with TRBJ1-3; a weak D match, TRBD1 (5 bases). Germline V gene sequence: CDR1 SEHNR, CDR2 FQNEAQ (reference sequence). Trimming pared 6 bases from V and 4 bases from J, leaving 13 bases between. The CDR3 extends over 14 amino acids. CDR3 bases: TGTGCCAGCAGGACCGGAGCAGGGGGAAACACCATATATTTT. This sequence encodes CASRTGAGGNTIYF.

J is TRBJ1-2 and V is TRBV9; D is unclear. There are 14 residues in the CDR3. Germline lookup yields CDR1 SGDLS and CDR2 YYNGEE. Trimming stripped 4 bases from V and 2 bases from J, with 12 bases between. The CDR3 sequence is CASSLGGGNYGYTF. Written as DNA, the CDR3 is TGTGCCAGCAGCCTAGGTGGAGGGAACTATGGCTACACCTTC.

V usage is TRBV28 and J usage is TRBJ1-2; TRBD1 agrees at 12 bases. Germline-derived CDR1 and CDR2 are MDHEN and SYDVKM. Germline trimming cut 6 bases from V and 2 bases from J; bases unmatched to any gene: 13. This CDR3 contains 18 residues. The CDR3 spells CASRALSGTGGPNYGYTF. The CDR3 DNA reads as TGTGCCAGCAGGGCCCTTTCCGGGACAGGGGGCCCCAACTATGGCTACACCTTC.